This T cell receptor beta chain was found in a study of T and B cells in COVID-19 patients (dated by TCRdb to 2018 to 2021). Background for the entire study: In this study, adaptive immunity was profiled in COVID-19 patients who either had active infection or had recovered, using TRB and IGH repertoire sequencing of peripheral blood. As many as 9 follow-up blood samples were taken per patient, and some of the samples covered different disease stages within the same individual. A couple of patients were included in both the recovered and active cohorts because samples were available from active disease and after recovery. Of the 20 patients in the active-infection cohort, over 15 had comorbidities associated with unfavorable COVID-19 outcome. A recovered cohort included 15 to 19 patients who provided roughly 21 samples, and most of these patients had mild to moderate COVID-19 treated on an outpatient basis. Over 8 million TCR sequences were analysed in a TCR and BCR sequence repository that covered 37 patients and about 69 time points. Median age was approximately 30 years in the recovered cohort versus 67 years in the active-infection cohort. For the repertoire analyses, the comparison was an age-matched reference group of under 45 healthy donors who were negative for COVID-19 antibodies. In the active-infection cohort, most of the roughly 20 patients were critically ill and required mechanical ventilation or ECMO.

TRB repertoires were amplified from around 250-460 ng of genomic DNA extracted from blood. As for this clonotype: Its specific antigen is unknown. At one of its ends the junction is not consistent with the germline gene, which may arise from a read error.

In the germline V gene, CDR1 corresponds to MNHEY and CDR2 to SVGAGI. From the cysteine up to the phenylalanine, the CDR3 has a length of 15 residues. CDR3 DNA only is kept here, 45 bases in frame from base 1. Points the paper makes about the study in general: Few blood samples were available from mildly ill patients while symptoms were present or from severe cases at early time points. Specific T cell subsets (CD4+/Treg/CD8+) and sorted SARS-CoV-2-responsive or tetramer+ T cells had not yet been sequenced, with those experiments still ongoing. The reported TCR clusters were stated to require prospective validation before clinical use. A total of 2,331 exclusive TCR clusters, including approximately 30 low-pGen clusters, were found in the recovered cohort. The cohort was judged too small for assessing how HLA contributes to COVID-19 susceptibility or severity. TRBV/TRBJ gene usage was reported as strongly skewed in patients with COVID-19. During active COVID-19 the TRB repertoires were highly clonal, but at recovery diversity and richness rose above the levels seen in healthy donors.

The reads were generated on an Illumina MiSeq. Multiplex PCR with BIOMED2 TRB-A/B primer pools was used to amplify the TRB rearrangements. Illumina-compatible adapters and 7-nucleotide sample barcodes were attached to the amplicons in two consecutive PCRs. All library PCRs used Phusion HS II polymerase. The amplicons were purified from gel with the NucleoSpin Gel and PCR Clean-up kit, measured on Qubit, and combined at roughly 4 nM. Amplicon pool quality was checked on an Agilent 2100 Bioanalyzer before Illumina next-generation sequencing. In the authors' own workflow: Annotation of TRB rearrangements was done in MiXCR 3.0.8 with the default MiXCR reference library. Non-productive reads and sequences with fewer than 2 reads were removed, and every unique CDR3 nucleotide sequence was treated as one clone. Clonality, diversity, richness and V-J gene usage were computed in R 3.5.1. GLIPH2 was used to cluster TCRs by CDR3 similarity, and OLGA was used to calculate generation probabilities. Only GLIPH2 clusters with at least four unique TCR clonotypes present in at least three individuals were retained. Starting from the raw public reads, TCRdb applied fastp trimming at Q25, assembled clones with MiXCR and retained in-frame beta chains. Identical CDR3 protein sequences are pooled into one entry, listed with their most common genes and DNA. The V and J calls here are based on TCRdb, not the publication. The sample table lists 5,500 to 8,500 distinct CDR3 sequences, 31% of them with a count of one. Together, the top ten hold approximately 20% of the sample.

The source material was blood. The rearranged segments are TRBV6-5 and TRBJ2-5, with the D segment possibly TRBD1 or TRBD2, each aligning over 5 bases. The sequence was obtained from a human donor with active COVID-19. The CDR3 loop reads CASSYFRDGQDTQYF. The DNA sequence reads TGTGCCAGCAGTTACTTCCGGGACGGACAAGATACCCAGTACTTC.